This is a list of T cell receptor beta chains from one sample in a study of post-analysis software for immune sequencing data. TCRdb reprocessed the PCR reads via MiXCR and lists one record per CDR3 protein. The sample has over 250,000 distinct CDR3 sequences; about 38% are singletons. The specimen was blood. The receptors were sampled from a girl aged 5 to 17 with multiple sclerosis. Each CDR3 is given with its conserved first and last residue.

v_gene,j_gene,CDR3aa
TRBV6-2/TRBV6-3,TRBJ2-1,CASSPPPGVAGGRLDEQFF
TRBV4-1,TRBJ1-6,CASSQEERGSPLHF
TRBV4-1,TRBJ2-4,CASSQIVAKNIQYF
TRBV15,TRBJ2-5,CATSRETGEGETQYF
TRBV29-1,TRBJ2-3,CSCWGAGDTQYF
TRBV20-1,TRBJ2-3,CSAREGIAGRTDTQYF
TRBV5-6,TRBJ1-1,CASSLGRNNEAFF
TRBV27,TRBJ2-7,CASSLERGSSYEQYF
TRBV7-3,TRBJ2-6,CASSLGQAPAGANVLTF
TRBV20-1,TRBJ2-1,CSAESHNEQFF
TRBV13,TRBJ2-3,CASSLDGSPSTDTQYF
TRBV12-3/TRBV12-4,TRBJ2-1,CASLEASGRQSDEQFF
TRBV28,TRBJ2-2,CASTERGGPTGELFF
TRBV5-4,TRBJ2-5,CASSGTPGPLGETQYF
TRBV3-1,TRBJ2-4,CASSFLQGTGKNIQYF
TRBV24-1,TRBJ1-2,CATSSGANTPLTF
TRBV7-2,TRBJ2-3,CASSLAGGPRDTQYF
TRBV6-4,TRBJ2-6,CASSDTGTGADVRTF
TRBV5-1,TRBJ2-1,CASSSMVQGAGAYNEQFF
TRBV6-1,TRBJ2-7,CASSEGGGPLGEQYF
TRBV6-1,TRBJ2-1,CASSVGLANSAYADEQFF
TRBV6-2/TRBV6-3,TRBJ1-1,CASSYPLDMGRGEAFF
TRBV3-1,TRBJ2-2,CASSRGLAGDRHGELFF
TRBV10-3,TRBJ1-2,CAISDSVGGYTF
TRBV21-1,TRBJ2-5,CASSKRDRGQETQYF
TRBV27,TRBJ2-2,CASSSRRRGKAGELFF
TRBV7-2,TRBJ1-4,CASSLAGQADWGNEKLFF
TRBV2,TRBJ2-1,CASREQAGAGEQFF
TRBV5-1,TRBJ1-1,CASSSSRTGLNTEAFF
TRBV28,TRBJ2-7,CASSTGVGEQYF
TRBV20-1,TRBJ2-1,CSRGTSGIREQFF
TRBV10-3,TRBJ2-7,CAIWGGLAGNNEQYF
TRBV7-9,TRBJ2-3,CASSTRGASTDTQYF
TRBV6-5,TRBJ1-2,CASRGTGSYGYTF
TRBV29-1,TRBJ2-1,CSVEVAGDNAWFF
TRBV28,TRBJ2-3,CASSLGGIGTDTQYF
TRBV29-1,TRBJ1-1,CSVSGRANTEAFF
TRBV7-9,TRBJ1-1,CASSMEPGLKNTEAFF
TRBV7-2,TRBJ2-2,CASSIRQRTNTGELFF
TRBV20-1,TRBJ1-6,CSARGPGGGISPLHF
TRBV2,TRBJ1-1,CASSQGENTEAFF
TRBV5-1,TRBJ1-1,CASSLSRGWTEAFF